These 16 T cell receptor beta chains share one sample of origin, sequenced in a study of OX40 agonist ivuxolimab in advanced cancers. Generated by immunoSEQ multiplex PCR, the TCRdb table keeps only in-frame clones and is missing some. The sample shows tens of thousands of clones, over 75% of them seen only once. The source material was CD4+ or CD8+ T cells sorted from blood, sampled in a trial of the OX40 agonist ivuxolimab. These TCRs come from an adult with an advanced solid tumor such as melanoma, head and neck, liver or kidney cancer.

The chain combines TRBV6-5 with TRBJ2-1, with D uncertain. Germline CDR1 is MNHEY and CDR2 is SVGAGI. Deletions cut 0 bases from V and 7 bases from J, with 10 bases between. The CDR3 spans 14 residues. CDR3 sequence: CASSYSSGKNEQFF. For the CDR3, the DNA is TGTGCCAGCAGTTACTCGTCCGGTAAGAATGAGCAGTTCTTC.

The chain recombines TRBV29-1 with TRBJ2-7, with D possibly being TRBD1 (6 bases). This CDR3 is built from 12 residues. Germline lookup yields CDR1 SQVTM and CDR2 ANQGSEA. The V gene lost 7 bases and the J gene lost 1 base, with 11 bases spanning the gap. The chain's CDR3 is CSGRDNSYEQYF. The DNA for the CDR3 is TGCAGCGGCCGGGACAATTCCTACGAGCAGTACTTC.

This clone is classed as medium-sized. V usage is TRBV2 and J usage is TRBJ1-3; 7 bases line up with TRBD1. Unmatched junction bases numbered 4, after V lost 4 bases and J lost 4 bases. CDR3 length equals 14 residues. CDR1 is SNHLY and CDR2 is FYNNEI in the germline V gene. The CDR3 DNA reads TGTGCCAGCAGTGCTGGACAGGTCGGAAACACCATATATTTT. Protein sequence: CASSAGQVGNTIYF. Filled out from reference TRBV2 and TRBJ1-3, the complete variable domain reads EPEVTQTPSHQVTQMGQEVILRCVPISNHLYFYWYRQILGQKVEFLVSFYNNEISEKSEIFDDQFSVERPDGSNFTLKIRSTKLEDSAMYFCASSAGQVGNTIYFGEGSWLTVV.

The chain carries TRBV10-3 and TRBJ1-3; the D gene is possibly TRBD1 (6 bases). Trimming left V 3 bases short and J 3 bases short, with 9 bases between. The germline gives CDR1 ENHRY, CDR2 SYGVKD. The CDR3 consists of 14 residues. CDR3 coding DNA: TGTGCCATCAGTGATACAGGGTTTGGAAACACCATATATTTT. This sequence encodes CAISDTGFGNTIYF.

The J gene is TRBJ2-4, the V gene TRBV7-2, with TRBD1 matching 8 bases. With 5 bases clipped from V and 5 bases from J, the junction kept 5 bases outside the gene matches. The CDR3 has 14 residues. CDR1 and CDR2 (germline): SGHTA, FQGNSA. The CDR3 spells CASSPGTGQNIQYF. CDR3 DNA: TGTGCCAGCAGCCCCGGGACAGGCCAAAACATTCAGTACTTC.

The V and J genes are TRBV9 and TRBJ2-1, with a tentative D call TRBD2 (6 bases). Per the germline V gene, CDR1 is SGDLS and CDR2 is YYNGEE. V gave up 0 bases and J gave up 8 bases, with 18 bases separating them. The length of the CDR3 is 16 residues. Here the CDR3 DNA reads TGTGCCAGCAGCGTAGTTGGAGCCGGAGGGATGGATGAGCAGTTCTTC. This codes for CASSVVGAGGMDEQFF.

Only one count was recorded for this clone. The chain links TRBV6-1 to TRBJ2-2; a possible D gene is TRBD1 (6 bases). CDR1 is MNHNS and CDR2 is SASEGT in the germline V gene. The CDR3 loop spans 15 amino acids. Trimming took 5 bases from V and 4 from J, leaving 14 bases between them. The CDR3 loop is CASSSTTGATGELFF. In DNA, the CDR3 is TGTGCCAGCAGTTCAACGACAGGAGCCACCGGGGAGCTGTTTTTT.

This clone was observed a few times. The CDR3 is CAYNRDVGSPLHF. CDR3 DNA sequence: TGTGCCTACAACCGGGACGTCGGCTCACCCCTCCACTTT. V is TRBV30 and J is TRBJ1-6; D perhaps matches TRBD1 (5 bases). Germline loops: CDR1 GTSNPN, CDR2 SVGIG (reference sequence). This CDR3 has 13 residues. V was clipped by 7 bases and J by 10 bases, with 17 bases between them.

J is TRBJ2-2 and V is TRBV19, with TRBD2 as a possible D gene (6 bases). V lost 7 bases to trimming and J lost 5 bases, with 11 bases between them. This CDR3 has 13 residues. Germline-derived CDR1 and CDR2 are LNHDA and SQIVND (reference sequence). In nucleotides, the CDR3 is TGTGCCAGTATGTCAGGGAGGACCGGGGAGCTGTTTTTT. It codes for CASMSGRTGELFF.

V usage is TRBV7-8 and J usage is TRBJ1-1, with TRBD1 as a possible D gene (5 bases). Trimming stripped 8 bases from V and 4 bases from J, with 14 bases between. The CDR3 spans 13 residues. In germline, CDR1 is SGHVS, CDR2 FQNEAQ. CDR3 loop: CASAYSRGTEAFF. The DNA of the CDR3 is TGTGCCAGCGCCTATTCGAGGGGCACTGAAGCTTTCTTT.

V is TRBV2 and J is TRBJ1-5; a possible D gene is TRBD1 (6 bases). The CDR3 extends over 13 amino acids. CDR1 is SNHLY and CDR2 is FYNNEI in the germline V gene. V dropped 4 bases and J dropped 7 bases, with 11 bases sitting between them. For the CDR3, the DNA is TGTGCCAGCAGTGTAGGGGGATACCAGCCCCAGCATTTT. This translates into CASSVGGYQPQHF. Full variable domain (outside the CDR3, taken from reference TRBV2 and TRBJ1-5): EPEVTQTPSHQVTQMGQEVILRCVPISNHLYFYWYRQILGQKVEFLVSFYNNEISEKSEIFDDQFSVERPDGSNFTLKIRSTKLEDSAMYFCASSVGGYQPQHFGDGTRLSIL.

The rearrangement joins TRBV7-3 to TRBJ2-2; D ambiguous. CDR3 length: 14 residues. The V end was cut by 1 base, the J end by 3 bases, with 6 bases between. Germline loops: CDR1 SGHTA, CDR2 FQGTGA. The CDR3 bases are TGTGCCAGCAGCTTAAACCCCTACACCGGGGAGCTGTTTTTT. Protein product: CASSLNPYTGELFF.

This sequence joins TRBV20-1 and TRBJ1-1, with D uncertain. The V end was cut by 8 bases, the J end by 4 bases, with 11 bases between. Germline V lookup: CDR1 DFQATT, CDR2 SNEGSKA (reference sequence). The CDR3 loop spans 11 amino acids. CDR3 coding DNA: TGCAGTCCCTTCGAGGGCACTGAAGCTTTCTTT. Translating gives CSPFEGTEAFF.

This sequence joins TRBV25-1 and TRBJ2-7; D unclear. The CDR3 length is 10 residues. V was shortened by 8 bases and J by 7 bases, with 9 bases between the two germline ends. Germline V gives CDR1 MGHDK, CDR2 SYGVNS. This chain's CDR3 is CASLPDEQYF. The CDR3 DNA follows: TGTGCCAGCTTACCGGATGAGCAGTACTTC.

This clone turned up a few times. The DNA for the CDR3 is TGTGCCAGCAGCCTAATGGGGGGGTCGGATCAGCCCCAGCATTTT. Translating it yields CASSLMGGSDQPQHF. The chain links TRBV7-2 to TRBJ1-5; possible D gene TRBD1, 5 bases. CDR1 is SGHTA, CDR2 FQGNSA, per germline. The CDR3 spans 15 residues. V was clipped by 5 bases and J by 5 bases, with 16 bases between them. The full variable domain, its missing parts supplied by reference TRBV7-2 and TRBJ1-5, is GAGVSQSPSNKVTEKGKDVELRCDPISGHTALYWYRQSLGQGLEFLIYFQGNSAPDKSGLPSDRFSAERTGGSVSTLTIQRTQQEDSAVYLCASSLMGGSDQPQHFGDGTRLSIL.

This rearrangement joins TRBV6-1 to TRBJ2-7; the D gene is possibly TRBD2 (5 bases). Germline CDR1 is MNHNS and CDR2 is SASEGT. The CDR3 has 13 residues. V lost 10 bases and J lost 3, with 16 bases in between. The CDR3 nucleotides read TGTGCCATCCGCCGGGAAGGATTCTACGAGCAGTACTTC. Translated: CAIRREGFYEQYF.